The rows below give T cell receptor beta chains drawn from one sample of a study of blood T cell repertoires in COVID-19. Generated by immunoSEQ multiplex PCR, the TCRdb table keeps only in-frame clones and is missing some. The sample has 200,000 or so clones; under 85% are singletons. What was sequenced was peripheral blood. The source of these receptors is a man in his 60s with active or convalescent COVID-19. Each CDR3 is given with its conserved first and last residue. D genes are given only for firm matches. Only part of the rows carry a size: once, few, many, or a class if the clone is expanded.

d_gene: NA; abundance: NA; v_gene: TRBV6-5; j_gene: TRBJ1-1; CDR3aa: CASSPRRGDTEAFF; CDR3nt: TGTGCCAGCAGTCCCCGACGGGGGGACACTGAAGCTTTCTTT
d_gene: TRBD1; abundance: NA; v_gene: TRBV14; j_gene: TRBJ2-1; CDR3aa: CASSQDRGPFTAYNEQFF; CDR3nt: TGTGCCAGCAGCCAAGACAGGGGGCCTTTCACGGCCTACAATGAGCAGTTCTTC
d_gene: NA; abundance: NA; v_gene: TRBV7-2; j_gene: TRBJ2-3; CDR3aa: CASSSPPTDTQYF; CDR3nt: TGTGCCAGCAGCTCCCCCCCAACAGATACGCAGTATTTT
d_gene: TRBD1; abundance: once; v_gene: TRBV3-1/TRBV3-2; j_gene: TRBJ2-7; CDR3aa: CASSHGTGTLGAEQYF; CDR3nt: TGTGCCAGCAGCCACGGGACAGGAACCCTGGGTGCGGAGCAGTACTTC
d_gene: NA; abundance: NA; v_gene: TRBV30; j_gene: TRBJ1-1; CDR3aa: CAWTSPGATEAFF; CDR3nt: TGTGCCTGGACCTCCCCGGGAGCGACTGAAGCTTTCTTT
d_gene: TRBD2; abundance: few; v_gene: TRBV7-9; j_gene: TRBJ2-1; CDR3aa: CASSRGSGTFLPVYNEQFF; CDR3nt: TGTGCCAGCAGCAGGGGTAGCGGGACTTTTCTACCGGTTTACAATGAGCAGTTCTTC
d_gene: TRBD2; abundance: NA; v_gene: TRBV11-2; j_gene: TRBJ2-7; CDR3aa: CASSLSPGGAEQYF; CDR3nt: TGTGCCAGCAGCTTAAGCCCGGGAGGGGCCGAGCAGTACTTC
d_gene: TRBD2; abundance: NA; v_gene: TRBV4-1; j_gene: TRBJ2-1; CDR3aa: CASSQQASGSNNEQFF; CDR3nt: TGCGCCAGCAGCCAACAGGCTAGCGGGTCGAACAATGAGCAGTTCTTC
d_gene: NA; abundance: NA; v_gene: TRBV9; j_gene: TRBJ2-2; CDR3aa: CASSVDGRTGELFF; CDR3nt: TGTGCCAGCAGCGTAGATGGCCGCACCGGGGAGCTGTTTTTT
d_gene: NA; abundance: NA; v_gene: TRBV11-2; j_gene: TRBJ2-7; CDR3aa: CASSPTTGDYEQYF; CDR3nt: TGTGCCAGCAGCCCCACGACTGGAGACTACGAGCAGTACTTC
d_gene: NA; abundance: NA; v_gene: TRBV2; j_gene: TRBJ1-6; CDR3aa: CASSADSPLSYSPLHF; CDR3nt: TGTGCCAGCAGTGCGGACAGTCCTCTCTCTTATTCACCCCTCCACTTT
d_gene: TRBD1; abundance: many; v_gene: TRBV2; j_gene: TRBJ2-7; CDR3aa: CASKTGAAYEQYF; CDR3nt: TGTGCCAGCAAGACAGGGGCGGCGTACGAGCAGTACTTC
d_gene: NA; abundance: NA; v_gene: TRBV6-5; j_gene: TRBJ2-3; CDR3aa: CASRPSYTDTQYF; CDR3nt: TGTGCCAGCAGACCTAGTTACACAGATACGCAGTATTTT
d_gene: TRBD1; abundance: NA; v_gene: TRBV6-5; j_gene: TRBJ2-7; CDR3aa: CASSYLPGQPYEQYF; CDR3nt: TGTGCCAGCAGTTACTTACCGGGACAGCCTTACGAGCAGTACTTC
d_gene: NA; abundance: NA; v_gene: TRBV6-5; j_gene: TRBJ1-2; CDR3aa: CASSSRDYGYTF; CDR3nt: TGTGCCAGCAGCTCCCGGGACTATGGCTACACCTTC
d_gene: NA; abundance: few; v_gene: TRBV11-1; j_gene: TRBJ2-1; CDR3aa: CASSLAQGPHNEQFF; CDR3nt: TGTGCCAGCAGCTTAGCTCAGGGTCCCCACAATGAGCAGTTCTTC
d_gene: TRBD2; abundance: NA; v_gene: TRBV19; j_gene: TRBJ2-1; CDR3aa: CASSGQGTSGNEQFF; CDR3nt: TGTGCCAGTAGTGGGCAAGGGACTAGCGGCAATGAGCAGTTCTTC
d_gene: NA; abundance: NA; v_gene: TRBV2; j_gene: TRBJ2-6; CDR3aa: CASSEQGSTNVLTF; CDR3nt: TGTGCCAGCAGTGAACAGGGGTCGACCAACGTCCTGACTTTC
d_gene: TRBD2; abundance: NA; v_gene: TRBV7-3; j_gene: TRBJ2-1; CDR3aa: CASSRLAVNSYNEQFF; CDR3nt: TGTGCCAGCAGCCGACTAGCCGTAAACTCCTACAATGAGCAGTTCTTC
d_gene: TRBD2; abundance: NA; v_gene: TRBV6-2/TRBV6-3; j_gene: TRBJ2-2; CDR3aa: CASSQSSGSGELFF; CDR3nt: TGTGCCAGCAGCCAATCTAGCGGTAGCGGGGAGCTGTTTTTT
d_gene: TRBD1; abundance: NA; v_gene: TRBV27; j_gene: TRBJ2-1; CDR3aa: CASRLDRGNGEQFF; CDR3nt: TGTGCCAGCAGGCTCGACAGGGGGAACGGTGAGCAGTTCTTC
d_gene: TRBD1; abundance: NA; v_gene: TRBV6-5; j_gene: TRBJ2-2; CDR3aa: CASSYRGRTGELFF; CDR3nt: TGTGCCAGCAGTTACAGGGGGCGCACCGGGGAGCTGTTTTTT
d_gene: NA; abundance: many; v_gene: TRBV24-1; j_gene: TRBJ1-5; CDR3aa: CATRTDSNQPQHF; CDR3nt: TGTGCCACCAGGACAGATAGCAATCAGCCCCAGCATTTT
d_gene: NA; abundance: NA; v_gene: TRBV7-3; j_gene: TRBJ2-3; CDR3aa: CASSLALGDTQYF; CDR3nt: TGTGCCAGCAGCTTGGCCCTTGGAGATACGCAGTATTTT
d_gene: NA; abundance: NA; v_gene: TRBV24-1; j_gene: TRBJ2-5; CDR3aa: CATSDLRGGKGKETQYF; CDR3nt: TGTGCCACCAGTGATTTGAGGGGCGGGAAGGGGAAAGAGACCCAGTACTTC
d_gene: NA; abundance: NA; v_gene: TRBV4-2; j_gene: TRBJ1-4; CDR3aa: CASSQDRRTTNEKLFF; CDR3nt: TGTGCCAGCAGCCAAGATCGACGGACTACTAATGAAAAACTGTTTTTT
d_gene: NA; abundance: NA; v_gene: TRBV4-2; j_gene: TRBJ2-2; CDR3aa: CASSQNSITGALALKLFF; CDR3nt: TGTGCCAGCAGCCAAAATTCAATTACAGGGGCACTAGCTCTGAAGCTGTTTTTT
d_gene: NA; abundance: NA; v_gene: TRBV7-2; j_gene: TRBJ1-5; CDR3aa: CASSLLGGGFGNQPQHF; CDR3nt: TGTGCCAGCAGCTTATTAGGGGGAGGGTTTGGCAATCAGCCCCAGCATTTT
d_gene: TRBD1; abundance: many; v_gene: TRBV18; j_gene: TRBJ1-5; CDR3aa: CASSTTGDNQPQHF; CDR3nt: TGTGCCAGCTCAACGACAGGGGATAATCAGCCCCAGCATTTT
d_gene: NA; abundance: NA; v_gene: TRBV19; j_gene: TRBJ1-2; CDR3aa: CASSIPSAARYGYTF; CDR3nt: TGTGCCAGTAGTATCCCTTCCGCGGCGAGATATGGCTACACCTTC
d_gene: TRBD2; abundance: NA; v_gene: TRBV18; j_gene: TRBJ2-4; CDR3aa: CASSPPQVAGAKNIQYF; CDR3nt: TGTGCCAGCTCACCGCCTCAGGTAGCGGGAGCTAAAAACATTCAGTACTTC
d_gene: TRBD2; abundance: NA; v_gene: TRBV27; j_gene: TRBJ2-6; CDR3aa: CASSFSGVGANVLTF; CDR3nt: TGTGCCAGCAGTTTCAGCGGGGTAGGGGCCAACGTCCTGACTTTC
d_gene: NA; abundance: NA; v_gene: TRBV19; j_gene: TRBJ1-5; CDR3aa: CASSMRYGYQPQHF; CDR3nt: TGTGCCAGTAGTATGAGGTACGGTTATCAGCCCCAGCATTTT
d_gene: TRBD1; abundance: once; v_gene: TRBV7-2; j_gene: TRBJ2-1; CDR3aa: CASSLAMTGKWEQFF; CDR3nt: TGTGCCAGCAGCTTAGCGATGACAGGGAAGTGGGAGCAGTTCTTC
d_gene: NA; abundance: few; v_gene: TRBV9; j_gene: TRBJ2-7; CDR3aa: CASSVADRGEQYF; CDR3nt: TGTGCCAGCAGCGTAGCAGATCGGGGCGAGCAGTACTTC
d_gene: TRBD1; abundance: once; v_gene: TRBV10-3; j_gene: TRBJ1-3; CDR3aa: CAISGSRQGTGNTIYF; CDR3nt: TGTGCCATCAGTGGATCCAGACAGGGAACTGGAAACACCATATATTTT
d_gene: TRBD1; abundance: NA; v_gene: TRBV2; j_gene: TRBJ2-3; CDR3aa: CASSEALAGGPLDTQYF; CDR3nt: TGTGCCAGCAGTGAAGCGCTGGCAGGGGGACCTTTAGATACGCAGTATTTT
d_gene: NA; abundance: NA; v_gene: TRBV10-3; j_gene: TRBJ1-1; CDR3aa: CAISNLGQNTEAFF; CDR3nt: TGTGCCATCAGTAACCTGGGACAGAACACTGAAGCTTTCTTT
d_gene: TRBD2; abundance: NA; v_gene: TRBV5-4; j_gene: TRBJ2-1; CDR3aa: CASRPKVAGGINEQFF; CDR3nt: TGTGCCAGCAGGCCTAAAGTAGCGGGAGGGATCAATGAGCAGTTCTTC
d_gene: TRBD1; abundance: NA; v_gene: TRBV19; j_gene: TRBJ1-2; CDR3aa: CATRGRHETYGYTF; CDR3nt: TGTGCCACCAGGGGGCGACATGAAACTTATGGCTACACCTTC